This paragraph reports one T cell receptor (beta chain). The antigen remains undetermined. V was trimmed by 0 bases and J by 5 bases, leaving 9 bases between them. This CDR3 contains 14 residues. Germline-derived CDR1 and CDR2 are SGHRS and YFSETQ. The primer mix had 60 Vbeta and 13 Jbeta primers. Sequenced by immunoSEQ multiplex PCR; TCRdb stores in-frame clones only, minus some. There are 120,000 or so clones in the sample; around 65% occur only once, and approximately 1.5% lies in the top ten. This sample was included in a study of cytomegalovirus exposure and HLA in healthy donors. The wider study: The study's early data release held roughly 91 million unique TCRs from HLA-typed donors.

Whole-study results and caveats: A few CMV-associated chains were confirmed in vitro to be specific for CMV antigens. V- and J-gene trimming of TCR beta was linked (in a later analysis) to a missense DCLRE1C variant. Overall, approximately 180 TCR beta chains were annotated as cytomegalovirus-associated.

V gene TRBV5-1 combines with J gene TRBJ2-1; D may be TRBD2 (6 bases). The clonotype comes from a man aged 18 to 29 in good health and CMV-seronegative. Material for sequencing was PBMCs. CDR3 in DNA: TGCGCCAGCAGCTTGGTCGGGGGAGACAATGAGCAGTTCTTC. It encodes CASSLVGGDNEQFF. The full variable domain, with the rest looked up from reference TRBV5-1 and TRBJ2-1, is KAGVTQTPRYLIKTRGQQVTLSCSPISGHRSVSWYQQTPGQGLQFLFEYFSETQRNKGNFPGRFSGRQFSNSRSEMNVSTLELGDSALYLCASSLVGGDNEQFFGPGTRLTVL.